The T cell receptor beta chain described here comes from a study of T cell repertoires in cytomegalovirus infection. Study at large: Public TCR beta signatures were indicative of both CMV infection and a matching HLA type. The study, taken as a whole, reports: Dominating the ex vivo response were TCR beta clonotypes that were CMV-specific and HLA-C-restricted.

V gave up 9 bases and J gave up 5 bases, with 19 bases separating them. This CDR3 has 14 residues. Germline values: CDR1 MNHEY, CDR2 SMNVEV (reference sequence). TCRdb called the reads again in MiXCR, with one record for every CDR3 protein. The sample gives fewer than 1,000,000 distinct CDR3 sequences, about a third of which show up once; over 12% is in the top ten. This clonotype was observed a few times. Its antigen is still unknown. The sample was cultured CD8+ T cells from PBMCs, taken from culture after CMV antigen stimulation. This chain uses TRBV27 with TRBJ1-2; tentatively, D is TRBD1 (6 bases). This receptor was identified in a human donor in good health (CMV status not recorded). Some clones in this sample may be carry-over from other donors' samples. In nucleotides, the CDR3 is TGTGCCAGTACCCCCAGGGCAGGGGTGTATGGCTACACCTTC. This sequence encodes CASTPRAGVYGYTF.